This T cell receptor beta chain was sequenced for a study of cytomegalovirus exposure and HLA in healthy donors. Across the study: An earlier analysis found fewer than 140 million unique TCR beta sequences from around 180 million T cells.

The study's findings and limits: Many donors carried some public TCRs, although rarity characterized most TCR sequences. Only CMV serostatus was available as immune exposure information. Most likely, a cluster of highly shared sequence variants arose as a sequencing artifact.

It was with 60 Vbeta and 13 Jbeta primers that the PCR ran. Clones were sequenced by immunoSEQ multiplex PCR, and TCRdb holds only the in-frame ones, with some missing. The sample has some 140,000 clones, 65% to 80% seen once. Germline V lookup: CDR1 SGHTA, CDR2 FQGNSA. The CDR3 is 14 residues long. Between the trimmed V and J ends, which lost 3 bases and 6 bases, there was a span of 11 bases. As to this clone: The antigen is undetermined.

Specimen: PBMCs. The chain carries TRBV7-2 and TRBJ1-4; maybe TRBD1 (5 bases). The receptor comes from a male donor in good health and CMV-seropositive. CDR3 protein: CASSLLGGYEKLFF. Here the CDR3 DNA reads TGTGCCAGCAGCTTGCTGGGGGGTTATGAAAAACTGTTTTTT.